This T cell receptor (beta chain) emerged from a study of cytomegalovirus exposure and HLA in healthy donors. The CDR3 consists of 13 residues. The ends were cut back, 4 bases at V and 9 bases at J, with 17 bases in the middle. Germline V gene lookup returns CDR1 SGHRS and CDR2 YFSETQ. The PCR employed 60 Vbeta primers together with 13 Jbeta primers. Produced via immunoSEQ multiplex PCR; TCRdb's table is partial and in-frame only. The sample consists of under 200,000 clones, 65% to 85% of them appearing once. About this clone itself: Its specificity is not known.

Study conclusions and caveats: An apparent linkage of common viral pathogens to several of the most significant clusters emerged in a later analysis.

This sequence joins TRBV5-1 and TRBJ2-7, with D possibly being TRBD1 (6 bases). This TCR was sampled from a woman aged 30 to 39 in good health and CMV-seropositive. Source material: PBMCs. CDR3 loop: CASSPWTALRQYF. In nucleotides, the CDR3 is TGCGCCAGCAGCCCCTGGACAGCCCTGAGGCAGTACTTC. The full variable domain, rest sourced from reference TRBV5-1 and TRBJ2-7, is KAGVTQTPRYLIKTRGQQVTLSCSPISGHRSVSWYQQTPGQGLQFLFEYFSETQRNKGNFPGRFSGRQFSNSRSEMNVSTLELGDSALYLCASSPWTALRQYFGPGTRLTVT.